This TCR beta chain appears in the sequencing data of a study of metastatic and nonmetastatic thyroid tumors. In the study overall: Repertoires of blood and of tissue (tumor or nodule) from malignant and benign thyroid patients were compared.

Thyroid surgery took place with no prior treatment in any patient. Study conclusions and caveats: The study reportedly found significantly higher TCR beta diversity in malignant thyroid tumors than benign nodules, in blood and tumor.

Source study methods: Across clinicopathological groups, CDR3 differences served as the basis for building a distant-metastasis classifier for papillary thyroid cancer. TCRdb re-analyzed the PCR reads through MiXCR. Clone size and V and J calls follow TCRdb, not the original study. This table holds 8,500 to 13,000 clones, 25% to 35% found once. This clone was recorded once. What it binds is not known. The CDR3 is made up of 14 amino acids. V was clipped by 5 bases and J by 0 bases, with 10 bases between them. CDR1 and CDR2 from the germline V gene are SEHNR and FQNEAQ (reference sequence). The source is a male donor with papillary thyroid cancer or a benign thyroid nodule (not recorded which). Some clones in this sample may be carry-over from other donors' samples. The material sequenced was tumor tissue. The genes are TRBV7-9 and TRBJ1-2; perhaps TRBD1 as D (5 bases). For the CDR3, the DNA is TGTGCCAGCAGCCCGACAGCAACTAACTATGGCTACACCTTC. Residues: CASSPTATNYGYTF.